This T cell receptor (beta chain) stems from a study of T cell responses to AZD1222 COVID-19 vaccine. This CDR3 region has 13 residues. Trimming left V 5 bases short and J 3 bases short, with 8 bases between. Per germline, CDR1 LNHDA and CDR2 SQIVND (reference sequence). The table came from immunoSEQ multiplex PCR; TCRdb's copy has only in-frame clones and leaves some out. The top ten clones hold 4.5% of a sample with 100,000 or so clones, approximately 89% of them seen once. In its sample, this clone was seen once. This receptor was identified in an adult in good health. The chain links TRBV19 to TRBJ2-1, with no clear D. Here the sequenced sample was peripheral blood, taken on day 0 of AZD1222 vaccination. CDR3 residues: CASSRSNYNEQFF. The DNA for the CDR3 is TGTGCCAGTAGTCGGTCGAACTACAATGAGCAGTTCTTC.